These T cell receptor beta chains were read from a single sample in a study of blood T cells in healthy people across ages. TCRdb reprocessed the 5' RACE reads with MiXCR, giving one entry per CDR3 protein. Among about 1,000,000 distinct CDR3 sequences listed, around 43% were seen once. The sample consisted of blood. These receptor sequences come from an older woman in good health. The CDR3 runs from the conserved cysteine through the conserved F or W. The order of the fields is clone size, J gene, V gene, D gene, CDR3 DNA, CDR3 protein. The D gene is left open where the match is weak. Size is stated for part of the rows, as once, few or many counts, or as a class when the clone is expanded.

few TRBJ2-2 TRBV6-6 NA TGTGCCAGCAGTGGCGCGAACACCGGGGAGCTGTTTTTT CASSGANTGELFF
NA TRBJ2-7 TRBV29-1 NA TGCAGCGCGGCCAATGGCATTTACGAGCAGTACTTC CSAANGIYEQYF
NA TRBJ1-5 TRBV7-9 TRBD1 TGTGCCAGCAGCGAGGACAGGTACAATCAGCCCCAGCATTTT CASSEDRYNQPQHF
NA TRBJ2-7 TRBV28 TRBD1 TGTGCCAGCAGTAGCAGGGGGTACCGGGACTACGAGCAGTACTTC CASSSRGYRDYEQYF
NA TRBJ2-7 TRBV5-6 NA TGTGCCAGCAGCTATCCGGGAGCCTGGTCCTACGAGCAGTACTTC CASSYPGAWSYEQYF
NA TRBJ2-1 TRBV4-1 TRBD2 TGCGCCAGCAGCCAGGCCGGGACTAGCGGAGCCCGTAGTGAGCAGTTCTTC CASSQAGTSGARSEQFF
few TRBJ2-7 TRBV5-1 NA TGCGCCAGCAGCGTCCTAGGGTTCCACGAGCAGTACTTC CASSVLGFHEQYF
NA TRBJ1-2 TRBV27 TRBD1 TGTGCCAGCAGCCCGGGACAGGGCGGATGGTATGGCTACACCTTC CASSPGQGGWYGYTF
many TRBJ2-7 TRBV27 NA TGTGCCAGCAGTCCCCGGGGTGGCGAGCAGTACTTC CASSPRGGEQYF
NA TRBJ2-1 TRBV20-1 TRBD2 TGCAGTGCTAGAGAAGCGGGAGGGCCGTATGAGCAGTTCTTC CSAREAGGPYEQFF
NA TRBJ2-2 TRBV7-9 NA TGTGCCAGCAGCTTAGACCCAGGGGGCGTGAGCGGGACGAACACCGGGGAGCTGTTTTTT CASSLDPGGVSGTNTGELFF
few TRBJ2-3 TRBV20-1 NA TGCAGTGCCATGACTCTAGCCCGCCCCGATACGCAGTATTTT CSAMTLARPDTQYF
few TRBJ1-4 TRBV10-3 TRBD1 TGTGCCACGAGCAGGGACAGTCGCGAAAAACTGTTTTTT CATSRDSREKLFF
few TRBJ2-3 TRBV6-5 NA TGTGCCAGCAGGTCCCCTAGGAGCCCCAGCACAGATACGCAGTATTTT CASRSPRSPSTDTQYF
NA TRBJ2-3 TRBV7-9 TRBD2 TGTGCCAGCAGCTCGACTAGCGGGGCCGCAGGTACGCAGTATTTT CASSSTSGAAGTQYF
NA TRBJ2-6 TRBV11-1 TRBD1 TGTGCCAGCAGCTTAGGACAGGGAGTAAAAGCCAACGTCCTGACTTTC CASSLGQGVKANVLTF
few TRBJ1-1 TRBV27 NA TGTGCCAGCAGTTCGAATGACCACAGGGAGGGTACTGAAGCTTTCTTT CASSSNDHREGTEAFF
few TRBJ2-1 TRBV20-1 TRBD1 TGCAGTGCTAGGTCAACAGGGGTTACGTACAATGAGCAGTTCTTC CSARSTGVTYNEQFF
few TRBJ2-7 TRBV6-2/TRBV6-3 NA TGTGCCAGCAGTTACGGTCACGAGCAGTACTTC CASSYGHEQYF
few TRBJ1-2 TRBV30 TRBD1 TGTGCCTGGGGCTGGGACAGGGGGACCGGTGGCTACACCTTC CAWGWDRGTGGYTF
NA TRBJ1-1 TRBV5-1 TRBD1 TGCGCCAGCAGCTGGGGACAGGGGTGGACTGAAGCTTTCTTT CASSWGQGWTEAFF
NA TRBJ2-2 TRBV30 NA TGTGCCTGGAACCTTGACCCCCTAAGTGGGGAGCTGTTTTTT CAWNLDPLSGELFF
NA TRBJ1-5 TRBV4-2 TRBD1 TGTGCCAGCAGCCAAATCGGACAGGGACCGAGTCAGCCCCAGCATTTT CASSQIGQGPSQPQHF
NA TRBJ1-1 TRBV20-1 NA TGCAGTGCCCATCGGGGGGCCACTGAAGCTTTCTTT CSAHRGATEAFF
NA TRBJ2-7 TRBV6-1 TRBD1 TGTGCCAGCAGGAGGGACAGGAGTACTAACCGCTACGAGCAGTACTTC CASRRDRSTNRYEQYF
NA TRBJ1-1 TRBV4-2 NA TGTGCCAGCAGCCAAGGCAGGAACACTGAAGCTTTCTTT CASSQGRNTEAFF
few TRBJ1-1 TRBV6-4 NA TGTGCCAGCAGTGCCGGGTTCGGTTCTGAAGCTTTCTTT CASSAGFGSEAFF
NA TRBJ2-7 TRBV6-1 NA TGTGCCAGCAGTGAAGCGGGGACTTCCTACGAGCAGTACTTC CASSEAGTSYEQYF
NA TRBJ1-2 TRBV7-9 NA TGTGCCAGCAGCCCACACCTCGGGAACTATGGCTACACCTTC CASSPHLGNYGYTF
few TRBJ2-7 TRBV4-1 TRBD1 TGCGCCAGCAGCCAAGAAGAGGGAGGGACAGGGCCCCCCTACGAGCAGTACTTC CASSQEEGGTGPPYEQYF
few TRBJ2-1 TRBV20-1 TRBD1 TGCAGTGCTAGAGATACAGGGGGCGAGCAGTTCTTC CSARDTGGEQFF
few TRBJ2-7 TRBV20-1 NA TGCAGTGCTTGGGGGGACCTCTACGAGCAGTACTTC CSAWGDLYEQYF
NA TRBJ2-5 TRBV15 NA TGTGCCACCAGCTCACAGAAGGGCCAAGAGACCCAGTACTTC CATSSQKGQETQYF
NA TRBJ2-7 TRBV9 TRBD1 TGTGCCAGCAGCGCAGGACAGGGATCATACAATGAGCAGTACTTC CASSAGQGSYNEQYF
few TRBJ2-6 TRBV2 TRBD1 TGTGCCAGCCAACAGGGGCTCTCTGGGGCCAACGTCCTGACTTTC CASQQGLSGANVLTF
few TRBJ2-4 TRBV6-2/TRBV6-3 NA TGTGCCAGCAGACCAGTAGCGGTAATAGCCAAAAACATTCAGTACTTC CASRPVAVIAKNIQYF
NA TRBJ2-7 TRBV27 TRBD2 TGTGCCAGCGGCGGGACTAGAGCCTACAATGAGCAGTACTTC CASGGTRAYNEQYF
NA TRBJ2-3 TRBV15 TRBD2 TGTGCCACCAGCAGGGATCTAGCGGGAGCAACAGATACGCAGTATTTT CATSRDLAGATDTQYF
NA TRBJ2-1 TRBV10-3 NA TGTGCCATCACAGGGGACTACAATGAGCAGTTCTTC CAITGDYNEQFF
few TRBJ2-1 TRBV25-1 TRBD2 TGTGCCAGCAGTCCTCCGGGACTAGCGGAGGTTCGTGAGCAGTTCTTC CASSPPGLAEVREQFF
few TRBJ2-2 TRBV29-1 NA TGCAGCGTTCGTGGACAGAACACCGGGGAGCTGTTTTTT CSVRGQNTGELFF
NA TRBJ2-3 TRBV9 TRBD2 TGTGCCAGCAGCGAGGTCGGACTAGCGACGGATACGCAGTATTTT CASSEVGLATDTQYF